This T cell receptor beta chain originates from a study of shared clonotypes between healthy human individuals. Points from the study as a whole: With few donors, the genetic and exposure-history diversity represented was limited.

V lost 4 bases to trimming and J lost 3 bases; unmatched junction nucleotides: 11. The CDR3 sequence is 17 residues long. CDR1 and CDR2 (germline): MNHNS, SASEGT. Study processing details: Without quality scores, immunoSEQ junctional reads could not be filtered like full-length reads. Profiled with immunoSEQ multiplex PCR; TCRdb holds only in-frame clones, not every one. V and J calls and clone size come straight from that table; D and trimming were deduced from the DNA. The sample records millions of clones, approximately 94% being singletons. This clone was recorded once. The antigen remains unidentified.

The chain joins TRBV6-1 to TRBJ2-4; 8 bases fit TRBD2. This clonotype originated in a man younger than 35 in good health. Sequenced sample: naive CD4+ T cells sorted from blood. As for subset: CD45RA+ positively selected. CDR3 amino acids: CASSASGGIQGKNIQYF. The CDR3 coding sequence is TGTGCCAGCAGTGCTTCGGGGGGGATTCAGGGCAAAAACATTCAGTACTTC.